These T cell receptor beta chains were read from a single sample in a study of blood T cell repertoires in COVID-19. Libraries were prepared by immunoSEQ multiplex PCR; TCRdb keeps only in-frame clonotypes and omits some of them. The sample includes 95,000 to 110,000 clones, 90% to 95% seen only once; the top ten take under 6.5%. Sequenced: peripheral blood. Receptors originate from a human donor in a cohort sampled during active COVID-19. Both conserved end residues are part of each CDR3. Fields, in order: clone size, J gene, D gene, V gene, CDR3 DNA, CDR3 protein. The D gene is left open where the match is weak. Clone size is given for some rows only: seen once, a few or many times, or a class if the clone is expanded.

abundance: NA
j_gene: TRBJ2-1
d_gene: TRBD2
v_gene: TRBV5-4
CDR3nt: TGTGCCAGCAGCTTGACGTGGCTAGCGGGAGGCAATGAGCAGTTCTTC
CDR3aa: CASSLTWLAGGNEQFF

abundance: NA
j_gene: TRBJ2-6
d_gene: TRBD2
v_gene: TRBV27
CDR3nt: TGTGCCAGTAGCGGACTAGCGGGACGCGAGGGGGCCAACGTCCTGACTTTC
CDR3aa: CASSGLAGREGANVLTF

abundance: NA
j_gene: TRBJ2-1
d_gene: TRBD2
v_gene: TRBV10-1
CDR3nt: TGCGCCAGCAGTGATAAAGCGGGAGTCTACAATGAGCAGTTCTTC
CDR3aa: CASSDKAGVYNEQFF

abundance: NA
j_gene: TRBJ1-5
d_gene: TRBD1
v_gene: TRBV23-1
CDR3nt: TGCGCCAGCAGTCAACGGATGCGGACAGGGGATCAGCCCCAGCATTTT
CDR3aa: CASSQRMRTGDQPQHF

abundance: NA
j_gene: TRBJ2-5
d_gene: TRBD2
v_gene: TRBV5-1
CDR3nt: TGCGCCAGCAGCTTGGTTTTGGTACTAGCGGGAGAGGGCCAAGAGACCCAGTACTTC
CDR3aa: CASSLVLVLAGEGQETQYF

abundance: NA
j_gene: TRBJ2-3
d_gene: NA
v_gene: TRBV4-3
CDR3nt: TGCGCCAGCAGCCAAGTAGATGAAGCTCTGGATACGCAGTATTTT
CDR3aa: CASSQVDEALDTQYF

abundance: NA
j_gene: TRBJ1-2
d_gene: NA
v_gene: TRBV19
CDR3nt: TGTGCCAGTAGTATGTGGGGCGGCGGCTATGGCTACACCTTC
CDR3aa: CASSMWGGGYGYTF

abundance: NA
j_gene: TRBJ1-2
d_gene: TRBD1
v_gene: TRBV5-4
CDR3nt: TGTGCCAGCAGCTTGGGGATATTGACAGGGGCCCCGGCGGGCTATGGCTACACCTTC
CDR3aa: CASSLGILTGAPAGYGYTF

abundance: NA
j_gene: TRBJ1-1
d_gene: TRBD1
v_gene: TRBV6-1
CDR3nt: TGTGCCAGCAGTGAATTGGTCAGGGGGCAAGCTTTCTTT
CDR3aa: CASSELVRGQAFF

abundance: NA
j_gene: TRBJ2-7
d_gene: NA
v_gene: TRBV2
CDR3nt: TGTGCCAGCAGTAAGCCGGGGAGCTCATACGAGCAGTACTTC
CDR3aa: CASSKPGSSYEQYF

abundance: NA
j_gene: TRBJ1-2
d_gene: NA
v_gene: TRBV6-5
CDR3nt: TGTGCCAGCACGGGGTATTTCGAGGGCTACACCTTC
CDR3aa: CASTGYFEGYTF

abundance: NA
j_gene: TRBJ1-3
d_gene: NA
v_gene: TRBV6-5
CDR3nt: TGTGCCAGCAGGACACGGGGGGGCGGAAACACCATATATTTT
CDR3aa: CASRTRGGGNTIYF

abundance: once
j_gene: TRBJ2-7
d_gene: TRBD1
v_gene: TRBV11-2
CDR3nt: TGTGCCAGCAGCTTCTCCGGGACAGGGGAGGAGCAGTACTTC
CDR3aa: CASSFSGTGEEQYF

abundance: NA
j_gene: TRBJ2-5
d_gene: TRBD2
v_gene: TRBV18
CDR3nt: TGTGCCAGCTCACCGGGAAGGGGAGGGCAAGAGACCCAGTACTTC
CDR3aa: CASSPGRGGQETQYF

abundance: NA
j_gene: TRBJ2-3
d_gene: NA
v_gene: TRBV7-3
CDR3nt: TGTGCCAGCAGCTTATCAGGCCAGGGCACAGATACGCAGTATTTT
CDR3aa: CASSLSGQGTDTQYF

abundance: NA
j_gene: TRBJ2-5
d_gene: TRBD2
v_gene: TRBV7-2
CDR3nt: TGTGCCACCACGACTAGCGGAATTCAAGAGACCCAGTACTTC
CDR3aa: CATTTSGIQETQYF

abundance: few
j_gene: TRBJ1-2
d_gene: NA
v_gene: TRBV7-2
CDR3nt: TGTGCCAGCAGCTCGATACAGGGTAGAGGTGGCTACACCTTC
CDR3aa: CASSSIQGRGGYTF

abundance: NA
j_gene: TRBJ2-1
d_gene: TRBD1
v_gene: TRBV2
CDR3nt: TGTGCCACCGGAAGACAGGGGTATACGGATGAGCAGTTCTTC
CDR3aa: CATGRQGYTDEQFF

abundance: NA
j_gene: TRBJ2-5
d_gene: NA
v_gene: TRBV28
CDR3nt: TGTGCCAGCCAATCGGAAGAGACCCAGTACTTC
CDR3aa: CASQSEETQYF

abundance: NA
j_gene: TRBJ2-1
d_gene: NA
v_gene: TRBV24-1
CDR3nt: TGTGCCACCAGTGGCCCTGGTCGGGGGAATGAGCAGTTCTTC
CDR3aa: CATSGPGRGNEQFF

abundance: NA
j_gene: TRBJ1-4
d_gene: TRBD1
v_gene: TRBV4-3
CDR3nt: TGCGCCAGCAGCCAAAAGTTTAGACAGGGGGATGAAAAACTGTTTTTT
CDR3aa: CASSQKFRQGDEKLFF

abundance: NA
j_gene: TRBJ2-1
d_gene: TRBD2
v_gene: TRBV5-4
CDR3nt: TGTGCCAGCAGCTTGGGACTAGCGGGACACACACAGTTCTTC
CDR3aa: CASSLGLAGHTQFF

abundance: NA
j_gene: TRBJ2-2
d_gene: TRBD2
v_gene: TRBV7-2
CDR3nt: TGTGCCAGCAGCCCATCCGGGACTAGCACCGGGGAGCTGTTTTTT
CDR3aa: CASSPSGTSTGELFF

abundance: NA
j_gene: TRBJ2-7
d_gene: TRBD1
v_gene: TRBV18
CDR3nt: TGTGCCAGCTCACCGAGGGGGCTCGAGCAGTACTTC
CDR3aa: CASSPRGLEQYF

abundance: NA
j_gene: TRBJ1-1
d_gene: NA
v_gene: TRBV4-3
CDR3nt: TGCGCCAGCAGCCAAGGGACAGCCAGGACTGAAGCTTTCTTT
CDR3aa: CASSQGTARTEAFF

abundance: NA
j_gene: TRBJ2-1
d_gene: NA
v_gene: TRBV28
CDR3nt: TGTGCCAGCAGTTTATTAAGGGGGTTAGGATTAGAGCAGTTCTTC
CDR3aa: CASSLLRGLGLEQFF

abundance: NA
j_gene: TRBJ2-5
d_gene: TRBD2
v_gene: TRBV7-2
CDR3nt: TGTGCCAGCAGCTTAGTAAGCGGGGGGGCCATCCGGACCCAGTACTTC
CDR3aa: CASSLVSGGAIRTQYF

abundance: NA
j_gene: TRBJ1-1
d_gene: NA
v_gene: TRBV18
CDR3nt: TGTGCCAGCTCACCATCTGGGGGAGGGGACACTGAAGCTTTCTTT
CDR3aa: CASSPSGGGDTEAFF

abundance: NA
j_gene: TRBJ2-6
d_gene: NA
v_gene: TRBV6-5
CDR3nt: TGTGCCAGCAGCTCCCCGGGCTCTGGGGCCAACGTCCTGACTTTC
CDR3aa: CASSSPGSGANVLTF

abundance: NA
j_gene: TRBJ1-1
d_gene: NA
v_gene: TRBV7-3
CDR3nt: TGTGCCAGCAGCTCCGATGACAGATCAGAAGCTTTCTTT
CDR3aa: CASSSDDRSEAFF

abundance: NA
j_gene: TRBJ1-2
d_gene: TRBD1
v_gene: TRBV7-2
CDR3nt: TGTGCCAGCAGTTTCCTCGACAGGGCAGCTAACTATGGCTACACCTTC
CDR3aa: CASSFLDRAANYGYTF

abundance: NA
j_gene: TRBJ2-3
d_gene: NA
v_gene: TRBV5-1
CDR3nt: TGCGCCAGCAGTCCGGAAGCGGAACACACAGATACGCAGTATTTT
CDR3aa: CASSPEAEHTDTQYF

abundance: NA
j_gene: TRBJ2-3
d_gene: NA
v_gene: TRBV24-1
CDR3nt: TGTGCCACCAGTGACCCAGATCAGGACAGCCAAAGCACAGATACGCAGTATTTT
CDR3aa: CATSDPDQDSQSTDTQYF

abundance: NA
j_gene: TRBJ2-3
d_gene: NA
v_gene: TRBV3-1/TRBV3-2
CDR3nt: TGTGCCAGCAGCCAAGAGGGTAGACAGGTTTCTAGCACAGATACGCAGTATTTT
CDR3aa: CASSQEGRQVSSTDTQYF

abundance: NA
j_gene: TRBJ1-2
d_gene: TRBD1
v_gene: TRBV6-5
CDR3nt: TGTGCCAGCAGTTGGGACAGGAGGGAGGCTGGCTACACCTTC
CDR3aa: CASSWDRREAGYTF

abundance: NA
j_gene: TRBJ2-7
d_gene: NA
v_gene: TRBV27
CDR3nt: TGTGCCAGCAGCTTAACAGGGCTTAGCTCCTACGAGCAGTACTTC
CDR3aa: CASSLTGLSSYEQYF

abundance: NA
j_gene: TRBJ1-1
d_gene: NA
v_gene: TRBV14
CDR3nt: TGTGCCAGCAGCCAACGTCGCGCTAGGGGCACTGAAGCTTTCTTT
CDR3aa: CASSQRRARGTEAFF

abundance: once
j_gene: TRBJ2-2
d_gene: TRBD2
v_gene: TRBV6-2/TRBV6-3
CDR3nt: TGTGCCAGCAGTTGGAGCGGGAGGGGCCCCGGGGAGCTGTTTTTT
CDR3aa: CASSWSGRGPGELFF

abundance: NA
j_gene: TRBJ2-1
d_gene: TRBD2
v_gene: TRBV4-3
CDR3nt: TGCGCCAGCAGCCACACTACTAGCGGAGACAATGAGCAGTTCTTC
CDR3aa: CASSHTTSGDNEQFF

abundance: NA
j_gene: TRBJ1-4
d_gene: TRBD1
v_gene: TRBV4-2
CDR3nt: TGTGCCAGCAGCCAAGCTTTCGCCGGGACAGGGACCAAAAAACTGTTTTTT
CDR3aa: CASSQAFAGTGTKKLFF

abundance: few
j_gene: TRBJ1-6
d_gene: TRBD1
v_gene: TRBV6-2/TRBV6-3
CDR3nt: TGTGCCAGCAGTTCATTCGGATTCGACAGGGCTTCACCCCTCCACTTT
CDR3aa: CASSSFGFDRASPLHF